Below, 3 T cell receptor beta chains from the same sample are listed, as sequenced in a study of blood T cell repertoires in COVID-19. Clones were read by immunoSEQ multiplex PCR, and TCRdb kept only the in-frame ones, dropping some. The sample yields approximately 31,000 clones, approximately 85% seen once. Sequencing used peripheral blood. These receptors were obtained from a man of 80 years or more with active COVID-19.

The V gene is TRBV9, the J gene TRBJ1-5; the D is unclear. The CDR3 contains 13 residues. Germline CDR1 SGDLS, CDR2 YYNGEE. Trimming shortened V by 0 bases and J by 5 bases, and 6 bases separated the two germline ends. The CDR3 sequence: CASSVDTYQPQHF. DNA for the CDR3: TGTGCCAGCAGCGTAGACACGTATCAGCCCCAGCATTTT.

The V gene is TRBV2, the J gene TRBJ1-5, with D possibly matching TRBD1 (5 bases). CDR1 is SNHLY and CDR2 is FYNNEI in the germline V gene. The CDR3 runs to 13 residues. V lost 3 bases and J lost 9, with 12 bases in between. The CDR3 bases are TGTGCCAGCAGTGATACGCGGGGGTCGCCCCAGCATTTT. Its protein is CASSDTRGSPQHF.

The chain is built from TRBV11-2 and TRBJ1-2; the match to TRBD1 covers 7 bases. There are 14 residues in the CDR3. V gave up 2 bases and J gave up 7 bases; unmatched junction bases: 7. Germline-derived CDR1 and CDR2 are SGHAT and FQNNGV. The CDR3 nucleotides read TGTGCCAGCAGCTTAAACGCAGGGGGAACTGGCTACACCTTC. Translation gives CASSLNAGGTGYTF.